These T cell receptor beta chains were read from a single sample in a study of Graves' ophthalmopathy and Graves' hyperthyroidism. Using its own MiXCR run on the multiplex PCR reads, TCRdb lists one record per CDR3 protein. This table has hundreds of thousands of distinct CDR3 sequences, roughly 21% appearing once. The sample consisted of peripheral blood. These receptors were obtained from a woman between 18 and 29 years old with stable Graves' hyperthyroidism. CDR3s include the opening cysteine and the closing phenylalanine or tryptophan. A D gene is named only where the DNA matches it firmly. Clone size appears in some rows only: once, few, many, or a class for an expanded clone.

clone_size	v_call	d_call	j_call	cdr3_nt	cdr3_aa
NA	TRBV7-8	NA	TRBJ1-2	TGTGCCAGCAGCGTGGGGGCCGGTGGCTATGGCTACACCTTC	CASSVGAGGYGYTF
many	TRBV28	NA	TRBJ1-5	TGTGCCAGCAGTTTACGGGGGGCTAGCAATCAGCCCCAGCATTTT	CASSLRGASNQPQHF
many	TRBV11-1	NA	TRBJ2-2	TGTGCCAGCAGCAGAATGGCCCACAACACCGGGGAGCTGTTTTTT	CASSRMAHNTGELFF
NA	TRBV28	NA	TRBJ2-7	TGTGCCAGCAGGCTAGACTACCATTCGCCCTACGAGCAGTACTTC	CASRLDYHSPYEQYF
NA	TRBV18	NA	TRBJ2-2	TGTGCCAGCTCCCGTGGGGCCGGGGAGCTGTTTTTT	CASSRGAGELFF
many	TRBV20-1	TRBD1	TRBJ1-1	TGCAGTGCTCGACAGGGGGCGGCTGAAGCTTTCTTT	CSARQGAAEAFF
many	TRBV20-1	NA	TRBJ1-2	TGCAGTGCCACTGACGGAAGATATGGCTACACCTTC	CSATDGRYGYTF
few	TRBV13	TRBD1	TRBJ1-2	TGTGCCAGCAGCTTCCCAGGACAGGGATGGGGCTACACCTTC	CASSFPGQGWGYTF
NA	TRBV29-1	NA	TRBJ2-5	TGCAGCGCCGAAGGGGGGTCGGAGACCCAGTACTTC	CSAEGGSETQYF
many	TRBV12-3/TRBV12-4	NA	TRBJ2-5	TGTGCCAGCAGAGACCTCGGGGCCGAGACCCAGTACTTC	CASRDLGAETQYF